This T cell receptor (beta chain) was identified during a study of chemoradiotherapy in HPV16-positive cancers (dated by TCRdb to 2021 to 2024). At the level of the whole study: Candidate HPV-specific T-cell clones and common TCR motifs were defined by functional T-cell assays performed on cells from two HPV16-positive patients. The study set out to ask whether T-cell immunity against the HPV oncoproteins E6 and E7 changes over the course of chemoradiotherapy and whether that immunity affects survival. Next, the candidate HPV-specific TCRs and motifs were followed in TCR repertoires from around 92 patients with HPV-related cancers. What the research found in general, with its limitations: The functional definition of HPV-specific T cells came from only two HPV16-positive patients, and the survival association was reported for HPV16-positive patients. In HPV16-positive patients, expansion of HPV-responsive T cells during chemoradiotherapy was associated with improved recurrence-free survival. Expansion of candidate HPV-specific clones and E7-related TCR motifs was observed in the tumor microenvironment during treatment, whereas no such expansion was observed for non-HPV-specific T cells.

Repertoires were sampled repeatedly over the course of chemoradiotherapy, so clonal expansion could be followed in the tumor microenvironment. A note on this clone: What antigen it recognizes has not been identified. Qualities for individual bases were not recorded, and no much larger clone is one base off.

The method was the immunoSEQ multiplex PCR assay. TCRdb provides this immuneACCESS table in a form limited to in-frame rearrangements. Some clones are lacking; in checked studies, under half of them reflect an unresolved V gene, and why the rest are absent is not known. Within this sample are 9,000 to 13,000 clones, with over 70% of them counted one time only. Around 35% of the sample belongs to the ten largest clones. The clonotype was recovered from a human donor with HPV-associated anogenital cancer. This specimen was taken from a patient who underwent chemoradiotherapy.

The CDR3 protein is CASSADTDTQYF. The DNA reads TGTGCCAGCAGCGCAGACACAGATACGCAGTATTTT. The chain links TRBV7-9 with TRBJ2-3; no D segment can be confidently identified. There are 12 amino acids in the CDR3, from cysteine to phenylalanine inclusive. The DNA shown is the 36-base CDR3, in frame from base 1. The junction shows trimming of 5 bases on V and 2 bases on J, plus 5 bases between the germline ends. As encoded in the germline V gene (reference sequence), CDR1 is SEHNR while CDR2 is FQNEAQ.